These 27 T cell receptor beta chains were all obtained from the same sample, sequenced in a study of cytomegalovirus exposure and HLA in healthy donors. The PCR had 60 Vbeta and 13 Jbeta primers. Only in-frame clones appear in the TCRdb table, and some are missing; sequencing was by immunoSEQ multiplex PCR. The sample holds about 140,000 clones, approximately 80% seen once. The sequenced sample consisted of PBMCs. The receptor source for this set is a male donor in good health and CMV-seropositive.

The chain joins TRBV5-1 to TRBJ2-3, with 13 bases matching TRBD2. With V trimmed by 3 bases and J by 3 bases, 7 bases remained unmatched. Germline CDR1 and CDR2: SGHRS and YFSETQ. The CDR3 contains 17 residues. The CDR3: CASSSWTSGGRTDTQYF. The CDR3 DNA sequence: TGCGCCAGCAGCTCGTGGACTAGCGGGGGCAGAACAGATACGCAGTATTTT.

The chain uses TRBV30 and TRBJ1-5; no reliable D call. V was shortened by 0 bases and J by 6 bases, with 6 bases between the two germline ends. This CDR3 spans 12 amino acids. In germline, CDR1 is GTSNPN, CDR2 SVGIG (reference sequence). DNA for the CDR3: TGTGCCTGGAGTGTACGCGGTCAGCCCCAGCATTTT. Its translation is CAWSVRGQPQHF. Full variable domain (rest looked up from reference TRBV30 and TRBJ1-5): SQTIHQWPATLVQPVGSPLSLECTVEGTSNPNLYWYRQAAGRGLQLLFYSVGIGQISSEVPQNLSASRPQDRQFILSSKKLLLSDSGFYLCAWSVRGQPQHFGDGTRLSIL.

The CDR3 DNA reads as TGTGCCAGCAGCTTAGGCCTAGCGGGAACCCACGAGCAGTACTTC. Translation: CASSLGLAGTHEQYF. The chain uses TRBV7-9 and TRBJ2-7; 9 nucleotides align to TRBD2. Germline values: CDR1 SEHNR, CDR2 FQNEAQ (reference sequence). CDR3 length equals 15 residues. The ends lost 1 base at V and 5 bases at J; junction bases unmatched: 6.

This chain joins TRBV9 and TRBJ1-1; no clear D gene. V dropped 0 bases and J dropped 6 bases, with 15 bases sitting between them. The CDR3 runs 15 residues. Germline V CDR1 and CDR2: SGDLS, YYNGEE. Here the CDR3 reads CASSVGVGVVAEAFF. CDR3 nucleotide sequence: TGTGCCAGCAGCGTAGGGGTCGGGGTCGTGGCTGAAGCTTTCTTT.

The chain has TRBV4-1 and TRBJ1-1; D not resolved. Deletions cut 3 bases from V and 0 bases from J, with 11 bases between. This CDR3 comprises 15 residues. In germline, CDR1 is MGHRA, CDR2 YSYEKL. This CDR3 is CASSQPDILNTEAFF. The CDR3 DNA is TGCGCCAGCAGCCAGCCAGACATCTTGAACACTGAAGCTTTCTTT.

The rearrangement joins TRBV19 to TRBJ1-2, with 7 bases fitting TRBD1. The CDR3 loop spans 16 amino acids. Germline V gives CDR1 LNHDA, CDR2 SQIVND (reference sequence). The ends lost 6 bases at V and 4 bases at J; junction bases unmatched: 14. The CDR3, as DNA: TGTGCCAGTAGCCGCGGGACAGTGGACCTAGGCTATGGCTACACCTTC. Translation gives CASSRGTVDLGYGYTF.

The rearrangement joins TRBV5-4 to TRBJ2-4, with 9 bases identical to TRBD1. V lost 0 bases and J lost 0; bases outside the gene matches: 13. The CDR3 extends over 20 amino acids. The V gene's germline CDR1 is SGHNT and CDR2 YYREEE (reference sequence). The CDR3 region is CASSLAGGTGPFLAKNIQYF. The CDR3 DNA reads as TGTGCCAGCAGCTTGGCGGGCGGGACAGGGCCCTTTTTAGCCAAAAACATTCAGTACTTC.

This chain uses TRBV25-1 with TRBJ2-1; D perhaps matches TRBD2 (7 bases). Trimming left V 5 bases short and J 6 bases short, with 14 bases between. The length of the CDR3 is 14 residues. Germline CDR1 is MGHDK and CDR2 is SYGVNS. CDR3 protein: CASSLGGLFNEQFF. The CDR3 nucleotides are TGTGCCAGCAGTCTCGGGGGGCTGTTCAATGAGCAGTTCTTC.

The chain recombines TRBV27 with TRBJ2-1; 11 bases agree with TRBD2. Trimming at V came to 6 bases and at J to 6 bases, leaving 7 bases not matched to a gene. The germline V gene has CDR1 MNHEY and CDR2 SMNVEV (reference sequence). The CDR3 is 15 amino acids. The CDR3 spells CASRKLAGALNEQFF. Here the CDR3 DNA reads TGTGCCAGCAGAAAACTAGCGGGAGCGCTCAATGAGCAGTTCTTC.

The V gene is TRBV6-5, the J gene TRBJ1-2; no definite D call. The CDR3 totals 15 residues. CDR1 MNHEY and CDR2 SVGAGI come from the germline V gene. Trimming took 0 bases from V and 5 from J, leaving 13 bases between them. CDR3 sequence (DNA): TGTGCCAGCAGTTACTCGATGTCGGGCGGGTATGGCTACACCTTC. Amino acid sequence: CASSYSMSGGYGYTF.

The rearrangement joins TRBV5-6 to TRBJ2-5, with D possibly being TRBD1 (6 bases). This CDR3 spans 13 amino acids. Germline assignment: CDR1 SGHDT and CDR2 YYEEEE. V was pared by 3 bases and J by 2 bases, with 8 bases between. CDR3 sequence: CASSWDIQETQYF. The DNA for the CDR3 is TGTGCCAGCAGCTGGGACATTCAAGAGACCCAGTACTTC.

The rearrangement links TRBV30 to TRBJ1-1; D is undetermined. This CDR3 is built from 14 residues. V was pared by 3 bases and J by 1 base, with 12 bases between. Germline loops: CDR1 GTSNPN, CDR2 SVGIG (reference sequence). CDR3 sequence reads: CAWRGGGWNTEAFF. CDR3 DNA sequence: TGTGCCTGGAGAGGAGGAGGGTGGAACACTGAAGCTTTCTTT.

V usage is TRBV9 and J usage is TRBJ2-1; D is unresolved. The germline V gene has CDR1 SGDLS and CDR2 YYNGEE. CDR3 size: 12 residues. V was trimmed by 4 bases and J by 8 bases, leaving 10 bases between them. The CDR3 protein is CASSRSSDEQFF. CDR3 in DNA: TGTGCCAGCAGCCGGTCATCCGATGAGCAGTTCTTC.

This sequence joins TRBV19 and TRBJ2-1; 11 bases fit TRBD2. The J segment lost 7 bases and the V segment lost 4 bases, leaving 3 bases of the junction unmatched. The CDR3 has 14 residues. Germline CDR1 is LNHDA and CDR2 is SQIVND (reference sequence). DNA for the CDR3: TGTGCCAGTAGTACTAGCGGGGGGTGGAATGAGCAGTTCTTC. Translation: CASSTSGGWNEQFF.

This chain joins TRBV7-8 and TRBJ2-7; D might be TRBD2 (6 bases). The CDR3 loop spans 15 amino acids. The V gene lost 1 base and the J gene lost 3 bases, with 13 bases spanning the gap. From germline, CDR1 is SGHVS and CDR2 FQNEAQ. CDR3 in amino acids: CASSLGEAIIYEQYF. The CDR3 DNA reads TGTGCCAGCAGCTTAGGGGAGGCAATAATCTACGAGCAGTACTTC.

The CDR3 loop is CASSAEPGQGGSPLHF. In DNA, the CDR3 is TGCGCCAGCAGCGCTGAGCCGGGACAGGGTGGTTCACCCCTCCACTTT. The chain couples TRBV5-1 to TRBJ1-6; 9 nucleotides line up with TRBD1. The junction had 11 bases not matched to a gene; V was cut back by 4 bases and J by 9 bases. The length of the CDR3 is 16 residues. Germline loops: CDR1 SGHRS, CDR2 YFSETQ.

This clone was counted a few times. The CDR3 region is CASSPDRDEQFF. CDR3 bases: TGTGCCAGCAGTCCCGACAGGGATGAGCAGTTCTTC. The chain is built from TRBV28 and TRBJ2-1; 7 nucleotides align to TRBD1. The germline V gene encodes CDR1 MDHEN and CDR2 SYDVKM. Trimming took 5 bases from V and 8 from J; bases not matched to a gene: 3. The CDR3 consists of 12 residues.

V is TRBV12-2 and J is TRBJ2-1; TRBD2, the table's D call, was not compared with the DNA. TRBV12-2 is a documented pseudogene. This CDR3 is built from 22 residues. The CDR3 protein is CASRLASQQGQVCGRDLREQFF. The DNA for the CDR3 is TGTGCAAGTCGCTTAGCTTCCCAGCAGGGTCAAGTTTGCGGGAGGGATTTGCGGGAGCAGTTCTTC.

This rearrangement joins TRBV5-8 to TRBJ2-1; a weak D match, TRBD2 (5 bases). The CDR3 runs to 15 residues. Germline V lookup: CDR1 SGHTS, CDR2 YDEGEE. V dropped 3 bases and J dropped 6 bases, with 16 bases sitting between them. CDR3 nucleotide sequence: TGTGCCAGCAGCTCCACATCCGGGGTTATCAATGAGCAGTTCTTC. It translates to CASSSTSGVINEQFF.

This CDR3 is CATWEGSYEQYF. The CDR3 coding sequence is TGTGCCACCTGGGAGGGTTCCTACGAGCAGTACTTC. The V gene is TRBV6-1, the J gene TRBJ2-7, with TRBD2 identical over 7 bases. With V trimmed by 10 bases and J by 1 base, 4 bases remained unmatched. The CDR3 consists of 12 residues. The germline gives CDR1 MNHNS, CDR2 SASEGT.

The V and J genes are TRBV27 and TRBJ2-1, with a tentative D call TRBD2 (5 bases). Looked up from germline, CDR1 is MNHEY and CDR2 is SMNVEV (reference sequence). The CDR3 runs 16 residues. The ends were cut back, 5 bases at V and 0 bases at J, with 14 bases in the middle. The CDR3 coding sequence is TGTGCCAGCAGTGTTACGGACTCTAGCTCCTACAATGAGCAGTTCTTC. Residues: CASSVTDSSSYNEQFF.

The gene calls are TRBV19 and TRBJ1-2; no clear D gene. This CDR3 comprises 15 residues. The germline CDR1 and CDR2 sequences are LNHDA and SQIVND (reference sequence). The V gene lost 7 bases and the J gene lost 9 bases, with 24 bases spanning the gap. DNA of the CDR3: TGTGCCAGTACCGCCATGGGAGTCACCGGCGGTCGCTACACCTTC. It yields the protein CASTAMGVTGGRYTF.

The genes are TRBV6-5 and TRBJ1-1; no clear D gene. The CDR3 spans 15 residues. Trimming pared 5 bases from V and 1 base from J, leaving 14 bases between. The V gene's germline CDR1 is MNHEY and CDR2 SVGAGI. DNA of the CDR3: TGTGCCAGCAGTCAAACCCCGACACAGAACACTGAAGCTTTCTTT. Amino acids: CASSQTPTQNTEAFF.

In the case of this clone: One end of the junction does not line up with germline, which may come from a read error. V gene TRBV7-9 combines with J gene TRBJ2-7; the D is unclear. Germline CDR1 and CDR2: SEHNR and FQNEAQ (reference sequence). CDR3 length: 15 residues. This CDR3 reads CSSSLVPTSRYEQYF. The CDR3 DNA reads TGTTCCAGCAGCTTAGTACCCACGAGTAGATACGAGCAGTACTTC.

The J gene is TRBJ1-1, the V gene TRBV28; unclear D gene. Trimming shortened V by 5 bases and J by 2 bases, and 15 bases separated the two germline ends. CDR1 is MDHEN, CDR2 SYDVKM, per germline. The CDR3 spans 15 residues. Here the CDR3 DNA reads TGTGCCAGCAGTCTGCCCTGGGCTGATAACACTGAAGCTTTCTTT. Its translation: CASSLPWADNTEAFF. The full variable domain, in which reference TRBV28 and TRBJ1-1 provide the parts outside the CDR3, is DVKVTQSSRYLVKRTGEKVFLECVQDMDHENMFWYRQDPGLGLRLIYFSYDVKMKEKGDIPEGYSVSREKKERFSLILESASTNQTSMYLCASSLPWADNTEAFFGQGTRLTVV.

The V gene is TRBV7-3, the J gene TRBJ2-3; 7 bases line up with TRBD2. The CDR3 contains 16 residues. The V segment lost 2 bases and the J segment 3 bases; nucleotides outside the gene matches: 8. The germline V gene encodes CDR1 SGHTA and CDR2 FQGTGA. The CDR3: CASSLLGGSITDTQYF. Here the CDR3 DNA reads TGTGCCAGCAGCTTACTAGGCGGGAGCATAACAGATACGCAGTATTTT.

The chain couples TRBV15 to TRBJ2-6; D unresolved. The CDR3 is 17 residues long. V lost 0 bases and J lost 2, with 11 bases in between. Germline CDR1 reads LNHNV; CDR2 reads YYDKDF (reference sequence). The CDR3 loop reads CATSRDLAPPGANVLTF. The CDR3 coding sequence is TGTGCCACCAGCAGAGATTTGGCTCCTCCTGGGGCCAACGTCCTGACTTTC.